These T cell receptor beta chains were read from a single sample in a study of CD8+CD57+ T cells in acquired aplastic anemia. TCRdb reprocessed the reads with MiXCR, giving one entry per CDR3 protein. The sample carries over 100,000 distinct CDR3 sequences, less than 45% recorded once. Sequencing input: sorted CD4+, CD8+, or CD8+CD57+ T cells (not recorded which) from PBMCs. The receptor source for this set is a human donor in good health, serving as a control. CDR3s leave out the opening cysteine and the closing phenylalanine or tryptophan.

j_call: TRBJ2-5; v_call: TRBV29-1; cdr3_aa: SVQTGETQY
j_call: TRBJ2-7; v_call: TRBV6-6; cdr3_aa: ASSHRRHEQY
j_call: TRBJ2-7; v_call: TRBV20-1; cdr3_aa: SASALSYEQY
j_call: TRBJ2-1; v_call: TRBV5-1; cdr3_aa: ASSLDREGNEQF
j_call: TRBJ2-7; v_call: TRBV2; cdr3_aa: ASSPMIGEQY
j_call: TRBJ2-1; v_call: TRBV24-1; cdr3_aa: ATSESTWTSGIYNEQF
j_call: TRBJ2-2; v_call: TRBV6-2/TRBV6-3; cdr3_aa: ASSYAGLVNTGELF
j_call: TRBJ1-1; v_call: TRBV20-1; cdr3_aa: SREGSGRAF
j_call: TRBJ2-3; v_call: TRBV25-1; cdr3_aa: ASSEGGRTDTQY
j_call: TRBJ2-3; v_call: TRBV20-1; cdr3_aa: SAPDTGMNTQY
j_call: TRBJ1-2; v_call: TRBV29-1; cdr3_aa: SVELATYGYT
j_call: TRBJ1-3; v_call: TRBV24-1; cdr3_aa: ATSSGNTIY
j_call: TRBJ1-2; v_call: TRBV7-8; cdr3_aa: ASSFQGANYGYT
j_call: TRBJ1-2; v_call: TRBV25-1; cdr3_aa: ASSGSLGTAPNYGYT
j_call: TRBJ1-1; v_call: TRBV19; cdr3_aa: ASRWTELVEAF
j_call: TRBJ2-3; v_call: TRBV24-1; cdr3_aa: ATSGSREVPRDTQY
j_call: TRBJ2-6; v_call: TRBV5-4; cdr3_aa: ASSLGGQANVLT
j_call: TRBJ2-3; v_call: TRBV2; cdr3_aa: ASRQREAPTDTQY
j_call: TRBJ2-1; v_call: TRBV20-1; cdr3_aa: SARGGGKDNEQF
j_call: TRBJ1-1; v_call: TRBV24-1; cdr3_aa: ATSVGGGDTEAF
j_call: TRBJ1-1; v_call: TRBV6-5; cdr3_aa: ASSYRDRGWWGTEAF
j_call: TRBJ2-1; v_call: TRBV10-1; cdr3_aa: ASSMTVNNEQF
j_call: TRBJ1-2; v_call: TRBV6-1; cdr3_aa: ASSDQGGASVRSAGYT
j_call: TRBJ1-3; v_call: TRBV5-1; cdr3_aa: ASSLLGTSGNTMY
j_call: TRBJ2-5; v_call: TRBV20-1; cdr3_aa: SARAPQETQY
j_call: TRBJ2-3; v_call: TRBV15; cdr3_aa: ATSSPPWRRGDFTDTQY
j_call: TRBJ1-5; v_call: TRBV12-3/TRBV12-4; cdr3_aa: ASSKGQPQH
j_call: TRBJ2-1; v_call: TRBV5-1; cdr3_aa: ASSLLAGDYNEQF
j_call: TRBJ2-3; v_call: TRBV6-1; cdr3_aa: AGSVVRTDTQY
j_call: TRBJ1-6; v_call: TRBV30; cdr3_aa: AWSRPGTGTQSPLH
j_call: TRBJ2-7; v_call: TRBV20-1; cdr3_aa: SATKGLANEQY
j_call: TRBJ1-1; v_call: TRBV5-8; cdr3_aa: ASSLSLRAF
j_call: TRBJ1-2; v_call: TRBV24-1; cdr3_aa: ATGGGTRITDYGYT
j_call: TRBJ2-3; v_call: TRBV2; cdr3_aa: ASRGGTDTQY
j_call: TRBJ2-5; v_call: TRBV4-1; cdr3_aa: ASSQDGSGRGTQY
j_call: TRBJ1-2; v_call: TRBV19; cdr3_aa: ASRDLAYGYT
j_call: TRBJ1-1; v_call: TRBV12-3/TRBV12-4; cdr3_aa: ASRATEAF
j_call: TRBJ1-1; v_call: TRBV7-9; cdr3_aa: ASSLDSPTEAF
j_call: TRBJ2-5; v_call: TRBV7-8; cdr3_aa: ASSPLEGFQETQY
j_call: TRBJ1-6; v_call: TRBV18; cdr3_aa: ASSPQGANNSPLH
j_call: TRBJ1-6; v_call: TRBV20-1; cdr3_aa: SARGAGYNSPLH
j_call: TRBJ2-7; v_call: TRBV9; cdr3_aa: ASSVVVPAGVCYEQY
j_call: TRBJ2-7; v_call: TRBV2; cdr3_aa: ASSDDSYEQY
j_call: TRBJ1-2; v_call: TRBV12-3/TRBV12-4; cdr3_aa: ASSAGAGGYT
j_call: TRBJ1-2; v_call: TRBV20-1; cdr3_aa: SASAGDIYGYT
j_call: TRBJ2-7; v_call: TRBV20-1; cdr3_aa: SASDHEQY